A single sample is the source of the 21 T cell receptor beta chains below, sequenced in a study of OX40 agonist ivuxolimab in advanced cancers. Method: immunoSEQ multiplex PCR; TCRdb's copy keeps in-frame clones and lacks some. The sample shows tens of thousands of clones, 85% to 90% of them seen only once. The sample was CD4+ or CD8+ T cells sorted from blood, taken in a trial of the OX40 agonist ivuxolimab. Receptors were obtained from an adult with an advanced solid tumor such as melanoma, head and neck, liver or kidney cancer.

J is TRBJ1-1 and V is TRBV5-4; D is uncertain. Germline V gene lookup returns CDR1 SGHNT and CDR2 YYREEE (reference sequence). The ends were cut back, 0 bases at V and 11 bases at J, with 11 bases in the middle. The CDR3 has 12 amino acids. The CDR3 DNA is TGTGCCAGCAGCTTGGATGATGGTAGGGCTTTCTTT. It translates to CASSLDDGRAFF.

The gene calls are TRBV21-1 and TRBJ2-1. TRBV21-1 is a pseudogene. This CDR3 comprises 14 residues. CDR3: CASSKNEAGHREFF. CDR3 bases: TGTGCCAGCAGCAAAAACGAAGCAGGCCACCGGGAGTTCTTC.

This sequence joins TRBV14 and TRBJ2-1; D might be TRBD2 (6 bases). The CDR3 has 15 amino acids. The germline gives CDR1 SGHDN, CDR2 FVKESK. V gave up 3 bases and J gave up 4 bases, with 13 bases separating them. CDR3 sequence: CASSQLGGAYNEQFF. The CDR3 nucleotides are TGTGCCAGCAGCCAGCTGGGGGGAGCGTACAATGAGCAGTTCTTC.

The chain joins TRBV6-6 to TRBJ2-7, with 8 bases aligning to TRBD2. V shed 5 bases, J shed 7 bases, and the junction held 10 bases outside the gene matches. This CDR3 comprises 14 residues. Germline V gene data show CDR1 as MNHNY and CDR2 as SVGAGI (reference sequence). The CDR3 loop is CASSRGDGGGEQYF. CDR3 sequence (DNA): TGTGCCAGCAGTCGCGGGGACGGCGGGGGGGAGCAGTACTTC.

The gene calls are TRBV18 and TRBJ1-5; TRBD1 agrees at 7 bases. The length of the CDR3 is 16 residues. Germline loops: CDR1 KGHSH, CDR2 LQKENI. The V segment lost 3 bases and the J segment 2 bases; nucleotides outside the gene matches: 7. In DNA form, the CDR3 reads TGTGCCAGCTCACCGTTAGGGGGCTGGGGCAATCAGCCCCAGCATTTT. This translates into CASSPLGGWGNQPQHF. The variable domain in full, completed from reference TRBV18 and TRBJ1-5, reads NAGVMQNPRHLVRRRGQEARLRCSPMKGHSHVYWYRQLPEEGLKFMVYLQKENIIDESGMPKERFSAEFPKEGPSILRIQQVVRGDSAAYFCASSPLGGWGNQPQHFGDGTRLSIL.

The rearrangement links TRBV19 to TRBJ1-1; 9 bases match TRBD1. The CDR3 covers 16 residues. Germline V gives CDR1 LNHDA, CDR2 SQIVND (reference sequence). With V trimmed by 4 bases and J by 11 bases, 17 bases remained unmatched. Here the CDR3 reads CASSTDRGEGLVQAFF. DNA of the CDR3: TGTGCCAGTAGTACTGACAGGGGGGAAGGGTTAGTCCAGGCTTTCTTT.

This chain uses TRBV29-1 with TRBJ2-3; TRBD1 or TRBD2 may be the D gene (6 bases each). Germline V gives CDR1 SQVTM, CDR2 ANQGSEA. Trimming took 6 bases from V and 4 from J, leaving 20 bases between them. The CDR3 covers 15 residues. CDR3 sequence reads: CSVGTGTSGADTQYF. The CDR3 DNA sequence: TGCAGCGTCGGTACCGGGACTTCAGGGGCAGATACGCAGTATTTT.

The chain is built from TRBV19 and TRBJ2-5; 7 nucleotides line up with TRBD2. The germline V gene encodes CDR1 LNHDA and CDR2 SQIVND (reference sequence). Trimming at V came to 5 bases and at J to 1 base, leaving 10 bases not matched to a gene. This CDR3 is built from 16 residues. In DNA, the CDR3 is TGTGCCAGTAGTCCGCTACCAGCGGGGTTCCAAGAGACCCAGTACTTC. The encoded protein is CASSPLPAGFQETQYF.

J is TRBJ2-7 and V is TRBV7-9; 12 nucleotides match TRBD2. The CDR3 consists of 15 residues. The V segment lost 5 bases and the J segment 2 bases; nucleotides outside the gene matches: 4. Looked up from germline, CDR1 is SEHNR and CDR2 is FQNEAQ (reference sequence). The CDR3 reads CASSERLAGAYEQYF. The CDR3 DNA is TGTGCCAGCAGCGAACGACTAGCGGGGGCCTACGAGCAGTACTTC.

CDR3 DNA: TGTGCCAGCAGCTTAGCCCTAGCAGCTAGCACAGATACGCAGTATTTT. Translation: CASSLALAASTDTQYF. This chain uses TRBV7-2 with TRBJ2-3; tentatively, D is TRBD2 (5 bases). Per the germline V gene, CDR1 is SGHTA and CDR2 is FQGNSA. Trimming took off 0 bases at V and 0 bases at J, with 10 bases between the two ends. There are 16 residues in the CDR3.

The V gene is TRBV28, the J gene TRBJ2-2; TRBD2 matches at 7 bases. This CDR3 comprises 14 residues. Per the germline V gene, CDR1 is MDHEN and CDR2 is SYDVKM. V lost 10 bases to trimming and J lost 4 bases; unmatched junction nucleotides: 9. CDR3 in DNA: TGTGCCACCAACGAATTAGCGGGCACCGGGGAGCTGTTTTTT. It yields the protein CATNELAGTGELFF.

The genes are TRBV5-1 and TRBJ2-5; D may correspond to TRBD1 or TRBD2 (5 bases each). CDR1 is SGHRS, CDR2 YFSETQ, per germline. There are 13 residues in the CDR3. The germline V and J ends were trimmed by 0 bases and 5 bases, with 8 bases remaining between them. CDR3 residues: CASSLVGEETQYF. In nucleotides, the CDR3 is TGCGCCAGCAGCTTGGTAGGGGAGGAGACCCAGTACTTC.

The J gene is TRBJ2-1, the V gene TRBV6-6, with 7 bases fitting TRBD2. V was clipped by 2 bases and J by 6 bases; unmatched bases: 1. The CDR3 contains 13 residues. Germline CDR1 and CDR2: MNHNY and SVGAGI (reference sequence). The DNA of the CDR3 is TGTGCCAGCAGTTACCGCGGGGGCAATGAGCAGTTCTTC. It translates to CASSYRGGNEQFF.

The V call is TRBV19, the J call TRBJ1-2; D unresolved. The germline V and J ends were trimmed by 1 base and 5 bases, with 14 bases remaining between them. CDR1 is LNHDA, CDR2 SQIVND, per germline (reference sequence). The CDR3 totals 15 residues. DNA of the CDR3: TGTGCCAGTAGTATAGTTCTAGGATGGAAATATGGCTACACCTTC. Translated, it gives CASSIVLGWKYGYTF.

The rearrangement joins TRBV5-1 to TRBJ2-5, with 7 bases that match TRBD1. Per germline, CDR1 SGHRS and CDR2 YFSETQ. J lost 2 bases, V lost 1 base, and 8 bases had no gene match. The CDR3 has 16 residues. CDR3 sequence reads: CASSLRTGSSQETQYF. The CDR3 nucleotides are TGCGCCAGCAGCTTGCGGACAGGATCGTCTCAAGAGACCCAGTACTTC.

The chain combines TRBV27 with TRBJ2-1, with 15 bases matching TRBD2. With 6 bases clipped from V and 7 bases from J, the junction kept 10 bases outside the gene matches. This CDR3 spans 17 amino acids. Germline values: CDR1 MNHEY, CDR2 SMNVEV (reference sequence). CDR3 bases: TGTGCCAGCAGGACCGGGACTAGCGGGAGGCCGGGAAATGAGCAGTTCTTC. Translation gives CASRTGTSGRPGNEQFF.

The chain recombines TRBV11-2 with TRBJ1-5; D gene uncertain. The germline gives CDR1 SGHAT, CDR2 FQNNGV. The CDR3 loop spans 13 amino acids. V was trimmed by 5 bases and J by 7 bases, leaving 12 bases between them. The CDR3 DNA reads as TGTGCCAGCAGCCCAAGACATTCCCAGCCCCAGCATTTT. Amino acid sequence: CASSPRHSQPQHF.

This chain uses TRBV18 with TRBJ1-1, with a weak D call TRBD1 (5 bases). The V gene's germline CDR1 is KGHSH and CDR2 LQKENI. The V end was cut by 6 bases, the J end by 1 base, with 12 bases between. The CDR3 runs 14 residues. The CDR3: CASSRDARNTEAFF. CDR3 coding DNA: TGTGCCAGCTCGCGGGACGCTCGGAACACTGAAGCTTTCTTT.

The genes are TRBV6-5 and TRBJ2-1, with 7 bases identical to TRBD2. Trimming took 6 bases from V and 8 from J; bases not matched to a gene: 7. In germline, CDR1 is MNHEY, CDR2 SVGAGI. The CDR3 loop spans 13 amino acids. The CDR3 nucleotides are TGTGCCAGCAGCGCTCGGGCGGGAGATGAGCAGTTCTTC. It translates to CASSARAGDEQFF.

This chain links TRBV7-2 with TRBJ2-7, with D perhaps matching TRBD1 (5 bases). The CDR3 spans 14 residues. Trimming cost V 1 base and J 2 bases, with 9 bases left between them. Germline values: CDR1 SGHTA, CDR2 FQGNSA. The CDR3 region is CASSLVSGPYEQYF. CDR3 nucleotides: TGTGCCAGCAGCTTAGTGTCAGGGCCCTACGAGCAGTACTTC.

The chain links TRBV21-1 to TRBJ2-3. TRBV21-1 represents a pseudogene. CDR3 size: 13 residues. CDR3 amino acids: CASSRRYAIREYF. The CDR3 DNA reads TGTGCCAGCAGCCGGCGGTACGCTATTAGGGAGTATTTT.